The 30 T cell receptor beta chains given below trace back to one sample, sequenced in a study of T-cell memory formation after mild COVID-19. TCRdb re-analysed the 5' RACE reads in MiXCR, keeping a single row per CDR3 protein. Among fewer than 450,000 distinct CDR3 sequences listed, roughly 21% were seen once. The sample was PBMCs or a T cell subset sorted from them (not recorded which). The receptor source for this set is an adult woman who had mild COVID-19 (a few samples of this study predate the infection). Cell type and time point are not known.

This rearrangement joins TRBV11-2 to TRBJ2-1; 7 bases fit TRBD1. The germline V gene has CDR1 SGHAT and CDR2 FQNNGV. CDR3 length equals 15 residues. Trimming took 1 base from V and 6 from J; bases not matched to a gene: 6. The CDR3 sequence: CASSLGWTGINEQFF. CDR3 nucleotide sequence: TGTGCCAGCAGCTTAGGGTGGACAGGTATCAATGAGCAGTTCTTC.

This clonotype was counted between two and nine times. The genes are TRBV12-3 or TRBV12-4 and TRBJ2-7; D is uncertain. V was shortened by 7 bases and J by 3 bases, with 13 bases between the two germline ends. This CDR3 contains 13 residues. The CDR3 nucleotides are TGTGCCAGCACGGCGGATGAGCGCTACGAGCAGTACTTC. It yields the protein CASTADERYEQYF.

This clonotype has a handful of counts. V is TRBV7-3 and J is TRBJ2-3, with 7 bases lining up with TRBD2. Germline loops: CDR1 SGHTA, CDR2 FQGTGA. J lost 3 bases, V lost 4 bases, and 7 bases had no gene match. This CDR3 is 15 amino acids long. The CDR3 sequence is CASSYSGKSTDTQYF. The CDR3 nucleotides are TGTGCCAGCAGCTACAGCGGGAAGAGTACAGATACGCAGTATTTT.

The rearrangement uses TRBV6-2 or TRBV6-3 and TRBJ2-3; weak D call: TRBD2 (5 bases). Germline-derived CDR1 and CDR2 are MNHEY and SVGEGT. CDR3 length: 14 residues. Trimming took off 4 bases at V and 1 base at J, with 9 bases between the two ends. The CDR3 protein is CASSFGLGTDTQYF. The CDR3 DNA reads as TGTGCCAGCAGTTTCGGACTGGGCACAGATACGCAGTATTTT.

This clonotype was recorded a few times. The genes are TRBV3-1 and TRBJ1-4; weak D call: TRBD1 (5 bases). CDR3 length equals 15 residues. Trimming shortened V by 6 bases and J by 6 bases, and 17 bases separated the two germline ends. From germline, CDR1 is LGHDT and CDR2 YNNKEL (reference sequence). The CDR3 DNA reads as TGTGCCAGCAGAGACACAGGTCCGAAGTATGAAAAACTGTTTTTT. Protein: CASRDTGPKYEKLFF.

In DNA form, the CDR3 reads TGTGCCAGCAGCCATACCGGATCGTCACCCCTCCACTTT. Residues: CASSHTGSSPLHF. The chain carries TRBV14 and TRBJ1-6; no clear D gene. The germline gives CDR1 SGHDN, CDR2 FVKESK. CDR3 length: 13 amino acids. Trimming shortened V by 3 bases and J by 10 bases, and 10 bases separated the two germline ends. The full variable domain, with the rest looked up from reference TRBV14 and TRBJ1-6, is EAGVTQFPSHSVIEKGQTVTLRCDPISGHDNLYWYRRVMGKEIKFLLHFVKESKQDESGMPNNRFLAERTGGTYSTLKVQPAELEDSGVYFCASSHTGSSPLHFGNGTRLTVT.

In its sample, this clonotype was seen a few times. V is TRBV7-6 and J is TRBJ2-7, with D tentatively TRBD1 (6 bases). The V end was cut by 5 bases, the J end by 3 bases, with 17 bases between. The germline CDR1 and CDR2 sequences are SGHVS and FNYEAQ. This CDR3 spans 15 amino acids. The CDR3: CASSPRETGGYEQYF. The CDR3 DNA reads as TGTGCCAGCAGCCCCCGCGAGACAGGCGGCTACGAGCAGTACTTC.

The V call is TRBV27, the J call TRBJ2-7; D perhaps matches TRBD1 (6 bases). Trimming removed 3 bases at V and 2 bases at J, with 11 bases between. The CDR3 spans 14 residues. Per the germline V gene, CDR1 is MNHEY and CDR2 is SMNVEV (reference sequence). CDR3 bases: TGTGCCAGCAGTTTCGGACAGCCCCCCTACGAGCAGTACTTC. Translation gives CASSFGQPPYEQYF.

Only a few counts were recorded for this clonotype. The chain combines TRBV5-8 with TRBJ2-1; a weak D match, TRBD2 (5 bases). This CDR3 region has 14 residues. The germline CDR1 and CDR2 sequences are SGHTS and YDEGEE. V was pared by 0 bases and J by 7 bases, with 11 bases between. The CDR3 loop is CASSLEVGMNEQFF. CDR3 in DNA: TGTGCCAGCAGCTTGGAAGTCGGGATGAATGAGCAGTTCTTC.

V usage is TRBV5-6 and J usage is TRBJ1-1; tentatively, D is TRBD1 (6 bases). Germline CDR1 reads SGHDT; CDR2 reads YYEEEE. Deletions cut 5 bases from V and 0 bases from J, with 14 bases between. The CDR3 extends over 15 amino acids. The chain's CDR3 is CASSSRQAMNTEAFF. CDR3 nucleotide sequence: TGTGCCAGCAGTTCGAGACAGGCGATGAACACTGAAGCTTTCTTT.

A single count supports this clonotype. V is TRBV2 and J is TRBJ2-2; D remains ambiguous. V gave up 4 bases and J gave up 4 bases, with 7 bases separating them. Germline CDR1 and CDR2: SNHLY and FYNNEI. This CDR3 spans 13 amino acids. The CDR3 reads CASSGETTGELFF. In nucleotides, the CDR3 is TGTGCCAGCAGTGGAGAGACCACCGGGGAGCTGTTTTTT.

This chain connects TRBV29-1 to TRBJ1-4, with TRBD1 matching over 9 bases. The V gene end was trimmed by 5 bases and the J gene end by 11 bases; junction bases not matched to a gene: 9. CDR3 length: 13 residues. Germline CDR1 and CDR2: SQVTM and ANQGSEA. The CDR3 loop is CSVSVGDRDKLFF. The CDR3 DNA is TGCAGCGTTTCCGTGGGGGACAGGGACAAACTGTTTTTT.

The chain employs TRBV7-9 and TRBJ2-1; D ambiguous. CDR1 is SEHNR, CDR2 FQNEAQ, per germline (reference sequence). Trimming stripped 1 base from V and 2 bases from J, with 9 bases between. The CDR3 is made up of 15 amino acids. The DNA of the CDR3 is TGTGCCAGCAGCTTAGGGGAAGGAGCCTACAATGAGCAGTTCTTC. Its protein product is CASSLGEGAYNEQFF. The whole variable domain, filled in from reference TRBV7-9 and TRBJ2-1, reads DTGVSQNPRHKITKRGQNVTFRCDPISEHNRLYWYRQTLGQGPEFLTYFQNEAQLEKSRLLSDRFSAERPKGSFSTLEIQRTEQGDSAMYLCASSLGEGAYNEQFFGPGTRLTVL.

This clonotype was recorded a few times. The chain recombines TRBV6-5 with TRBJ2-1; weak D call: TRBD2 (5 bases). Trimming stripped 1 base from V and 4 bases from J, with 8 bases between. CDR1 and CDR2 (germline): MNHEY, SVGAGI. The length of the CDR3 is 14 residues. The CDR3 here is CASSYYSGYNEQFF. CDR3 nucleotides: TGTGCCAGCAGTTACTATTCGGGGTACAATGAGCAGTTCTTC.

This rearrangement joins TRBV2 to TRBJ2-4; 8 bases are a match to TRBD1. V lost 6 bases and J lost 2; bases outside the gene matches: 9. The CDR3 is 16 amino acids. From germline, CDR1 is SNHLY and CDR2 FYNNEI. The chain's CDR3 is CASSVRQGSSKNIQYF. The DNA of the CDR3 is TGTGCCAGCAGCGTTAGACAGGGGTCTTCCAAAAACATTCAGTACTTC.

This chain links TRBV6-2 or TRBV6-3 with TRBJ1-5; possible D gene TRBD1, 6 bases. Germline CDR1 reads MNHEY; CDR2 reads SVGEGT. The CDR3 is 16 amino acids. Trimming took off 5 bases at V and 0 bases at J, with 14 bases between the two ends. The CDR3, as DNA: TGTGCCAGCAGTACTAACCGGGACATTAGCAATCAGCCCCAGCATTTT. Translated, it gives CASSTNRDISNQPQHF.

The rearrangement uses TRBV6-5 and TRBJ1-2; D gene uncertain. This CDR3 spans 16 amino acids. CDR1 and CDR2 from the germline V gene are MNHEY and SVGAGI. V was cut by 0 bases and J by 8 bases, with 19 bases left in between. DNA for the CDR3: TGTGCCAGCAGTTACTCGTCCCGGGCCCCCGGCTCGGGCTACACCTTC. Translated, it gives CASSYSSRAPGSGYTF.

This clonotype has more than one count but fewer than ten. J is TRBJ1-2 and V is TRBV12-3 or TRBV12-4; D unresolved. V was cut by 5 bases and J by 3 bases, with 16 bases left in between. The CDR3 is 15 amino acids. The DNA of the CDR3 is TGTGCCAGCAGTCCAGACCTGGGAACTTACTATGGCTACACCTTC. Translated, it gives CASSPDLGTYYGYTF.

The chain employs TRBV12-3 or TRBV12-4 and TRBJ1-1; the D gene is possibly TRBD1 (6 bases). Deletions cut 3 bases from V and 4 bases from J, with 12 bases between. The CDR3 extends over 14 amino acids. This chain's CDR3 is CASSLYREGTEAFF. The CDR3 DNA reads TGTGCCAGCAGTTTGTACAGGGAGGGCACTGAAGCTTTCTTT.

This clonotype has only a few counts. The rearrangement links TRBV6-1 to TRBJ1-1; tentatively, D is TRBD1 (6 bases). V lost 7 bases, J lost 1 base, and 10 bases lay in between. Looked up from germline, CDR1 is MNHNS and CDR2 is SASEGT. The CDR3 extends over 13 amino acids. CDR3 nucleotide sequence: TGTGCCAGCAATGTAGGGGGGAACACTGAAGCTTTCTTT. This codes for CASNVGGNTEAFF.

The table lists this clonotype with a few counts. The V and J genes are TRBV4-1 and TRBJ2-7; TRBD1 or TRBD2 may be the D gene (6 bases each). CDR1 and CDR2 (germline): MGHRA, YSYEKL. CDR3 length: 16 amino acids. Deletions cut 0 bases from V and 7 bases from J, with 19 bases between. The CDR3 region has the DNA TGCGCCAGCAGCCAAGAGCCGCGCGCCGGGGGCACTGAGCAGTACTTC. Its protein is CASSQEPRAGGTEQYF.

This chain uses TRBV29-1 with TRBJ1-5; possible D gene TRBD1, 6 bases. Germline V gives CDR1 SQVTM, CDR2 ANQGSEA. Trimming took 6 bases from V and 4 from J, leaving 16 bases between them. The CDR3 runs to 14 residues. CDR3 nucleotides: TGCAGCGTAGCAATTACAGGGACTAATCAGCCCCAGCATTTT. Amino acid sequence: CSVAITGTNQPQHF.

This clonotype was seen only a few times. This rearrangement joins TRBV11-2 to TRBJ2-3, with 10 bases matching TRBD1. The CDR3 extends over 17 amino acids. Germline V gene sequence: CDR1 SGHAT, CDR2 FQNNGV. J lost 5 bases, V lost 0 bases, and 8 bases had no gene match. CDR3 DNA sequence: TGTGCCAGCAGCTTAGAGACGGGACAGGGGCATAGAGATACGCAGTATTTT. Amino acids: CASSLETGQGHRDTQYF.

This clonotype showed up just a few times. The chain has TRBV5-1 and TRBJ2-1; 12 bases fit TRBD2. The CDR3 is 16 amino acids. In germline, CDR1 is SGHRS, CDR2 YFSETQ. Trimming cost V 3 bases and J 6 bases; bases outside gene matches: 7. DNA for the CDR3: TGCGCCAGCAGCTCCCTGGGACTAGCGGGTAGCAATGAGCAGTTCTTC. It is translated as CASSSLGLAGSNEQFF.

The CDR3 loop is CASSPTTSEQETQYF. In DNA, the CDR3 is TGTGCCAGCAGTCCGACGACTAGCGAGCAAGAGACCCAGTACTTC. This sequence joins TRBV5-4 and TRBJ2-5, with 8 bases lining up with TRBD2. Germline CDR1 is SGHNT and CDR2 is YYREEE (reference sequence). V lost 5 bases to trimming and J lost 2 bases; unmatched junction nucleotides: 8. CDR3 length equals 15 residues. The complete variable domain, with remaining parts taken from reference TRBV5-4 and TRBJ2-5, reads ETGVTQSPTHLIKTRGQQVTLRCSSQSGHNTVSWYQQALGQGPQFIFQYYREEENGRGNFPPRFSGLQFPNYSSELNVNALELDDSALYLCASSPTTSEQETQYFGPGTRLLVL.

The V call is TRBV27, the J call TRBJ2-7; TRBD1 matches 11 bases. The length of the CDR3 is 16 residues. V dropped 4 bases and J dropped 1; count of bases not matched to a gene: 6. Germline-derived CDR1 and CDR2 are MNHEY and SMNVEV (reference sequence). The CDR3 region is CASSSKGQGESYEQYF. CDR3 sequence (DNA): TGTGCCAGCAGTTCTAAGGGACAGGGGGAATCCTACGAGCAGTACTTC.

This clonotype was picked up a small number of times. The V call is TRBV20-1, the J call TRBJ2-3, with 11 bases identical to TRBD2. Germline V CDR1 and CDR2: DFQATT, SNEGSKA (reference sequence). V trimming: 0 bases; J trimming: 4 bases; junction bases outside the gene matches: 9. The CDR3 spans 17 residues. The CDR3 DNA reads TGCAGTGCTAGAGATTTGGCTAGCGGGAGGCTCGCAGATACGCAGTATTTT. It encodes CSARDLASGRLADTQYF.

This clonotype has more than one count but fewer than ten. This sequence joins TRBV2 and TRBJ1-5, with a tentative D call TRBD1 (6 bases). The V gene lost 5 bases and the J gene lost 2 bases, with 19 bases spanning the gap. There are 17 residues in the CDR3. Germline-derived CDR1 and CDR2 are SNHLY and FYNNEI. The CDR3 sequence is CASSSPRGGLGNQPQHF. DNA for the CDR3: TGTGCCAGCAGTAGTCCCCGGGGGGGCCTGGGCAATCAGCCCCAGCATTTT.

This clonotype was recorded a few times. The chain is built from TRBV5-1 and TRBJ2-5; D might be TRBD1 (5 bases). V was clipped by 7 bases and J by 6 bases, with 16 bases between them. The CDR3 length is 13 residues. Germline CDR1 SGHRS, CDR2 YFSETQ. This chain's CDR3 is CASSTATGQTQYF. In nucleotides, the CDR3 is TGCGCCAGCTCGACAGCGACCGGACAGACCCAGTACTTC. Looking up the rest from reference TRBV5-1 and TRBJ2-5 gives the full variable domain: KAGVTQTPRYLIKTRGQQVTLSCSPISGHRSVSWYQQTPGQGLQFLFEYFSETQRNKGNFPGRFSGRQFSNSRSEMNVSTLELGDSALYLCASSTATGQTQYFGPGTRLLVL.

This clonotype occurred a few times. The gene calls are TRBV5-1 and TRBJ1-1; tentatively, D is TRBD1 (5 bases). Deletions cut 4 bases from V and 6 bases from J, with 10 bases between. This CDR3 has 12 residues. Germline V gene data show CDR1 as SGHRS and CDR2 as YFSETQ. The CDR3 coding sequence is TGCGCCAGCAGCACCGACAGAGCTGAAGCTTTCTTT. It codes for CASSTDRAEAFF.